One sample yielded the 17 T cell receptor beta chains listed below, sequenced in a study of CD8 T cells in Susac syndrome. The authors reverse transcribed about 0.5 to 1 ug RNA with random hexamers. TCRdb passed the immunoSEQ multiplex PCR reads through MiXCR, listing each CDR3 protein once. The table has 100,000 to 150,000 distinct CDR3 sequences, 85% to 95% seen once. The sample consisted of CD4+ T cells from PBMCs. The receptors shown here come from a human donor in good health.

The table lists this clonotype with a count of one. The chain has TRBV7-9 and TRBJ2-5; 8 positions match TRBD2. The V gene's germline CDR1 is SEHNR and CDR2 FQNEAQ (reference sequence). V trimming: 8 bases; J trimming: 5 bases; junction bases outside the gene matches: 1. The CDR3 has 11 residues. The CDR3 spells CASEREETQYF. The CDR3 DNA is TGTGCCAGCGAGCGGGAGGAGACCCAGTACTTC.

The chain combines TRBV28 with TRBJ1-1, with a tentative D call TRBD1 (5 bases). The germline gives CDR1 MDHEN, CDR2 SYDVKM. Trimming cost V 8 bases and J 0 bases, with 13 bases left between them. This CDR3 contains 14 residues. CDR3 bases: TGTGCCAGCCTCGCGACAGCCTTGAACACTGAAGCTTTCTTT. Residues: CASLATALNTEAFF.

For the CDR3, the DNA is TGCGCCAGCAGCCAAGGAGGGTCGCGGGAGAAGTACTTC. This encodes CASSQGGSREKYF. The chain uses TRBV4-3 and TRBJ2-4, with TRBD2 matching over 7 bases. The CDR3 has 13 amino acids. The germline V gene has CDR1 LGHNA and CDR2 YSLEER. V trimming: 1 base; J trimming: 14 bases; junction bases outside the gene matches: 8.

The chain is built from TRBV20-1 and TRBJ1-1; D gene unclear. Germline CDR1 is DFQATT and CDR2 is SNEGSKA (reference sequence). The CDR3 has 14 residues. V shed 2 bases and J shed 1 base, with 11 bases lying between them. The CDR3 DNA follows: TGCAGTGCTAGACCGCCTACGTCGAACACTGAAGCTTTCTTT. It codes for CSARPPTSNTEAFF.

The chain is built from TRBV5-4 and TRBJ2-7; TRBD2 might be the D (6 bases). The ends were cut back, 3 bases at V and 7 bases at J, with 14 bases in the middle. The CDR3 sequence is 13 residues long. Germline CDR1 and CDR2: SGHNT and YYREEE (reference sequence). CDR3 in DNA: TGTGCCAGCAGCTCACTCCTGGCGGGGGAGCAGTACTTC. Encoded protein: CASSSLLAGEQYF.

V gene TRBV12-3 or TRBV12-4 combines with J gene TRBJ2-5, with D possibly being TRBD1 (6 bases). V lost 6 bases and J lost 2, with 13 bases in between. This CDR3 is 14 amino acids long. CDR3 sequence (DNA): TGTGCCAGCAGCACCTTGAGGGGGCAAGAGACCCAGTACTTC. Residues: CASSTLRGQETQYF.

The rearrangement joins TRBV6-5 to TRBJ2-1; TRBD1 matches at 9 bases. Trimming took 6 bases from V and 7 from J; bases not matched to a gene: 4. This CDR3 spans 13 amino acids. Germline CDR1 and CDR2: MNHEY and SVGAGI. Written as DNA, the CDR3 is TGTGCCAGCAGGACAGGGGGTTTGAATGAGCAGTTCTTC. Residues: CASRTGGLNEQFF.

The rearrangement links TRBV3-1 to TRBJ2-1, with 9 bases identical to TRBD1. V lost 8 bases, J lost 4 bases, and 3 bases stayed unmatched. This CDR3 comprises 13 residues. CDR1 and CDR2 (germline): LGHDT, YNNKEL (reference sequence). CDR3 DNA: TGTGCCAGCCGGGACAGGGCGTACAATGAGCAGTTCTTC. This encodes CASRDRAYNEQFF.

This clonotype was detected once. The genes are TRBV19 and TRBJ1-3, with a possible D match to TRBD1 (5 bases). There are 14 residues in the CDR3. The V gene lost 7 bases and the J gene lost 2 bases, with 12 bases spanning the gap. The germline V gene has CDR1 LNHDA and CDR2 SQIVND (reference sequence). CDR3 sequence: CASKSRQPGNTIYF. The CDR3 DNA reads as TGTGCCAGTAAAAGTCGACAGCCTGGAAACACCATATATTTT.

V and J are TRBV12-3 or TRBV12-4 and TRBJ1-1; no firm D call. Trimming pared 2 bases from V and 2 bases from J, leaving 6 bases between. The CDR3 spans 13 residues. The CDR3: CASSLKGNTEAFF. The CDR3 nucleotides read TGTGCCAGCAGTTTAAAGGGAAACACTGAAGCTTTCTTT.

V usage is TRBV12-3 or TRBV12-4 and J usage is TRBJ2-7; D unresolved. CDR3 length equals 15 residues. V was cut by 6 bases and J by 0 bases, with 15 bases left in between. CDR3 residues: CASSPQEGTSYEQYF. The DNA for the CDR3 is TGTGCCAGCAGCCCACAAGAAGGCACCTCCTACGAGCAGTACTTC.

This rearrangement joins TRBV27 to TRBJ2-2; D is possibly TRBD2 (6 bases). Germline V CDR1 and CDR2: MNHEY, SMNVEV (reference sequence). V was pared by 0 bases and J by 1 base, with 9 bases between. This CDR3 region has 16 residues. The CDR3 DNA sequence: TGTGCCAGCAGTTTATCATGGGGACTGAACACCGGGGAGCTGTTTTTT. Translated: CASSLSWGLNTGELFF.

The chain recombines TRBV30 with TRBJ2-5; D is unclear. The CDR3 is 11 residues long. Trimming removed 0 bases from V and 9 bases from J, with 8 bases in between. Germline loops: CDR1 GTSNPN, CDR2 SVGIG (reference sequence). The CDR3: CAWSVALAQYF. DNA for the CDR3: TGTGCCTGGAGTGTGGCGCTAGCCCAGTACTTC.

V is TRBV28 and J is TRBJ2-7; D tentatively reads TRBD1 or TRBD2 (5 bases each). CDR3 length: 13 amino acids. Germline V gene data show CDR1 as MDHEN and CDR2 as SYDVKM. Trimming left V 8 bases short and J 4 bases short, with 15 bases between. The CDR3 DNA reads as TGTGCCAGCGTTGGGGACGGATTATACGAGCAGTACTTC. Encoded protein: CASVGDGLYEQYF. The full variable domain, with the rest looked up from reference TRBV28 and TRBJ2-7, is DVKVTQSSRYLVKRTGEKVFLECVQDMDHENMFWYRQDPGLGLRLIYFSYDVKMKEKGDIPEGYSVSREKKERFSLILESASTNQTSMYLCASVGDGLYEQYFGPGTRLTVT.

The CDR3 DNA reads as TGTGCCAGTAGTGGGGACGGACTAGCGGCATACGAGCAGTACTTC. Its protein product is CASSGDGLAAYEQYF. V and J are TRBV19 and TRBJ2-7, with TRBD2 identical over 10 bases. The CDR3 spans 15 residues. In germline, CDR1 is LNHDA, CDR2 SQIVND (reference sequence). With V trimmed by 5 bases and J by 4 bases, 8 bases remained unmatched.

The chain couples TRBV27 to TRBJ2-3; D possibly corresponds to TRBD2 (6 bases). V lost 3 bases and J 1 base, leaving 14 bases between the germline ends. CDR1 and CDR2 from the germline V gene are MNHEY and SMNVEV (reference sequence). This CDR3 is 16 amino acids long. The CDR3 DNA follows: TGTGCCAGCAGTTTGGGAGGCCTAGGGGGCACAGATACGCAGTATTTT. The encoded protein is CASSLGGLGGTDTQYF.

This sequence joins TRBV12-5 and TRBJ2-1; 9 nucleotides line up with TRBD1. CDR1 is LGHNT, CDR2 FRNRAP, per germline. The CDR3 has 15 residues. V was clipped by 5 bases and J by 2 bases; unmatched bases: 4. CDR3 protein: CASGRRQGAYNEQFF. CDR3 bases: TGTGCTAGTGGTCGGAGACAGGGGGCCTACAATGAGCAGTTCTTC.